Below, 13 T cell receptor beta chains from the same sample are listed, as sequenced in a study of vaccination and CD4 T cells after COVID-19 (dated by TCRdb to between 2021 and 2024). Library creation used PCR. The run used an Illumina iSeq 100. DNA from cultured CD4+ T cells was subjected to TCR sequencing with the Oncomine TCR Beta short-read assay at the Johns Hopkins FTIC core. TCRdb took the public reads, trimmed them with fastp at Q25, ran MiXCR for clone calling and kept in-frame beta chains. Duplicate CDR3 protein sequences are folded into a single record with the most common DNA and genes. This sample comprises more than 5,500 distinct CDR3 sequences, around 50% of them detected only once. 50% to 65% of the sample comes from the top ten. These receptors' targets are unknown. Taken with the paper, the label for treatment or condition translates to: roughly 11-day PBMC culture with coronavirus spike peptide pools or control peptides (ViraFEST assay). CD4+ T cells from unexposed donors were collected before the COVID-19 pandemic (2011-2018).

Sequencing input: CD4+ T cells from blood, cultured in vitro. Every receptor here comes from a human donor in good health.

The V and J genes are TRBV20-1 and TRBJ2-2; 12 nucleotides line up with TRBD2. The ends lost 1 base at V and 4 bases at J; junction bases unmatched: 7. This CDR3 is built from 17 residues. Germline lookup yields CDR1 DFQATT and CDR2 SNEGSKA (reference sequence). The CDR3: CSARAGLAGTSTGELFF. DNA of the CDR3: TGCAGTGCTAGAGCAGGACTAGCGGGAACGAGCACCGGGGAGCTGTTTTTT.

This clonotype turned up a few times. The chain recombines TRBV18 with TRBJ2-7, with D tentatively TRBD1 or TRBD2 (5 bases each). CDR3 length: 16 residues. In germline, CDR1 is KGHSH, CDR2 LQKENI. V was shortened by 0 bases and J by 1 base, with 13 bases between the two germline ends. The CDR3 DNA reads as TGTGCCAGCTCACCACCCGGGGACCTTTGGTCCTACGAGCAGTACTTC. Translating it yields CASSPPGDLWSYEQYF.

The chain has TRBV7-6 and TRBJ2-1, with TRBD2 identical over 14 bases. Germline V gene lookup returns CDR1 SGHVS and CDR2 FNYEAQ. CDR3 size: 16 residues. The V gene end was trimmed by 1 base and the J gene end by 6 bases; junction bases not matched to a gene: 2. Written as DNA, the CDR3 is TGTGCCAGCAGCTTAGTTGGGACTAGCGGGAGCAATGAGCAGTTCTTC. Residues: CASSLVGTSGSNEQFF. The full variable domain, its missing parts supplied by reference TRBV7-6 and TRBJ2-1, is GAGVSQSPRYKVTKRGQDVALRCDPISGHVSLYWYRQALGQGPEFLTYFNYEAQQDKSGLPNDRFSAERPEGSISTLTIQRTEQRDSAMYRCASSLVGTSGSNEQFFGPGTRLTVL.

The rearrangement links TRBV6-2 or TRBV6-3 to TRBJ2-3; 8 bases fit TRBD2. From germline, CDR1 is MNHEY and CDR2 SVGEGT. The CDR3 sequence is 15 residues long. J was trimmed by 6 bases and V by 5 bases; bases with no gene match: 10. The DNA of the CDR3 is TGTGCCAGCAGTCAGAGCGGGGGCTACTGGGATACGCAGTATTTT. Translating gives CASSQSGGYWDTQYF.

The rearrangement links TRBV29-1 to TRBJ2-5; the match to TRBD2 covers 15 bases. The CDR3 has 16 amino acids. Germline V gene data show CDR1 as SQVTM and CDR2 as ANQGSEA. With 7 bases clipped from V and 3 bases from J, the junction kept 9 bases outside the gene matches. CDR3 DNA sequence: TGCAGCGGTGGACTAGCGGGGGGGCGGATTAAAGAGACCCAGTACTTC. Translated, it gives CSGGLAGGRIKETQYF.

The chain combines TRBV2 with TRBJ1-6, with 10 bases aligning to TRBD1. CDR1 is SNHLY and CDR2 is FYNNEI in the germline V gene. V shed 7 bases, J shed 9 bases, and the junction held 12 bases outside the gene matches. The CDR3 is 16 residues long. CDR3 DNA sequence: TGTGCCAGCACAAGGAACCGGGACAGGGGCGCTTCACCCCTCCACTTT. It translates to CASTRNRDRGASPLHF.

This chain links TRBV6-1 with TRBJ2-1; perhaps TRBD2 as D (7 bases). CDR1 MNHNS and CDR2 SASEGT come from the germline V gene. The V gene lost 2 bases and the J gene lost 9 bases, with 29 bases spanning the gap. The CDR3 has 19 residues. This CDR3 is CASSETTAGWGSGGTEQFF. The DNA for the CDR3 is TGTGCCAGCAGTGAAACGACGGCGGGGTGGGGTTCGGGGGGCACTGAGCAGTTCTTC.

Only a few counts were recorded for this clonotype. The V and J genes are TRBV7-8 and TRBJ2-6, with 7 bases lining up with TRBD1. In germline, CDR1 is SGHVS, CDR2 FQNEAQ. The CDR3 spans 19 residues. Trimming at V came to 0 bases and at J to 3 bases, leaving 11 bases not matched to a gene. CDR3 loop: CASSLARRQGIGGANVLTF. CDR3 in DNA: TGTGCCAGCAGCTTAGCGCGCCGACAGGGAATAGGTGGGGCCAACGTCCTGACTTTC.

In its sample, this clonotype was seen once. Here the CDR3 DNA reads TGTGCCACCAGTGATCCCCTCAGCGGCTCCTACAATGAGCAGTTCTTC. Protein product: CATSDPLSGSYNEQFF. This sequence joins TRBV24-1 and TRBJ2-1, with D perhaps TRBD2 (5 bases). The CDR3 loop spans 16 amino acids. Germline V lookup: CDR1 KGHDR, CDR2 SFDVKD. The V and J ends lost 3 bases and 0 bases respectively, with 11 bases between them.

The sample holds a few counts of this clonotype. The genes are TRBV19 and TRBJ1-6; 9 positions agree with TRBD1. Germline V gives CDR1 LNHDA, CDR2 SQIVND (reference sequence). This CDR3 is 15 amino acids long. V was clipped by 5 bases and J by 12 bases; unmatched bases: 11. The CDR3 sequence is CASSPWTGEAVPLHF. DNA for the CDR3: TGTGCCAGTAGTCCGTGGACAGGGGAGGCGGTACCCCTCCACTTT.

The chain joins TRBV6-4 to TRBJ2-3; no clear D. Trimming took 5 bases from V and 1 from J, leaving 10 bases between them. Germline-derived CDR1 and CDR2 are MRHNA and SNTAGT. The CDR3 spans 14 residues. The chain's CDR3 is CASSPDGGTDTQYF. In DNA, the CDR3 is TGTGCCAGCAGTCCGGACGGAGGCACAGATACGCAGTATTTT.

The V and J genes are TRBV6-5 and TRBJ1-2; D is undetermined. Germline CDR1 MNHEY, CDR2 SVGAGI. CDR3 length equals 14 residues. V was pared by 0 bases and J by 4 bases, with 9 bases between. The CDR3 loop is CASSYSGWSYGYTF. CDR3 coding DNA: TGTGCCAGCAGTTACTCGGGTTGGAGCTATGGCTACACCTTC.

The chain is built from TRBV19 and TRBJ2-7; 9 nucleotides align to TRBD2. The V gene's germline CDR1 is LNHDA and CDR2 SQIVND (reference sequence). V was pared by 6 bases and J by 6 bases, with 3 bases of the junction left unmatched. CDR3 length: 12 amino acids. CDR3 amino acids: CASRGTSREQYF. Here the CDR3 DNA reads TGTGCCAGTAGGGGGACTAGCCGCGAGCAGTACTTC.